The T cell receptor beta chain described here comes from a study of response to subunit inactivated influenza vaccine. Study-wide findings and caveats: It was suggested by the authors that few new T cells are recruited by each seasonal influenza vaccination.

TCRdb re-derived calls from the RT-PCR reads in MiXCR, one entry per CDR3 protein. The sample consists of some 520,000 distinct CDR3 sequences, approximately 15% of them appearing once. A remark on this clonotype: The antigen is unknown.

The CDR3 totals 15 residues. J is TRBJ2-2 and V is TRBV21-1; no check of the table's D call, TRBD1, against the DNA was made. TRBV21-1 is termed a pseudogene. This receptor was taken from a man between 50 and 69 years old who received an inactivated influenza vaccine. Sample: CD4+ T cells sorted from PBMCs, taken 23 to 25 months after vaccination. The CDR3 here is CAGGGGGPNTGELFF. The CDR3 DNA sequence: TGTGCCGGCGGTGGAGGGGGACCGAACACCGGGGAGCTGTTTTTT.